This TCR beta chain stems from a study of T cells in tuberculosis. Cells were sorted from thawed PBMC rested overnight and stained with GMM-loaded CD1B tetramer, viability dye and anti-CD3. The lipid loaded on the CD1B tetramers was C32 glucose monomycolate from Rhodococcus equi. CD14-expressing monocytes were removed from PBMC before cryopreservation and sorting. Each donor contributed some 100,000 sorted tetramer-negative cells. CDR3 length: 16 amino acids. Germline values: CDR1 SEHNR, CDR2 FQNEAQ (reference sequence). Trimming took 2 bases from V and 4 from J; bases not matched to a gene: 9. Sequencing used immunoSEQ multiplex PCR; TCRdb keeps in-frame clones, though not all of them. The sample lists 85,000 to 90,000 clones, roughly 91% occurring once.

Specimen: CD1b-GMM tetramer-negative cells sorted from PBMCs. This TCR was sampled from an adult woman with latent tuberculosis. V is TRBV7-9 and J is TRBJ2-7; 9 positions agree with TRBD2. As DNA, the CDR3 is TGTGCCAGCAGCTTAACTACCGGACTAGCGATTTACGAGCAGTACTTC. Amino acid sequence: CASSLTTGLAIYEQYF.